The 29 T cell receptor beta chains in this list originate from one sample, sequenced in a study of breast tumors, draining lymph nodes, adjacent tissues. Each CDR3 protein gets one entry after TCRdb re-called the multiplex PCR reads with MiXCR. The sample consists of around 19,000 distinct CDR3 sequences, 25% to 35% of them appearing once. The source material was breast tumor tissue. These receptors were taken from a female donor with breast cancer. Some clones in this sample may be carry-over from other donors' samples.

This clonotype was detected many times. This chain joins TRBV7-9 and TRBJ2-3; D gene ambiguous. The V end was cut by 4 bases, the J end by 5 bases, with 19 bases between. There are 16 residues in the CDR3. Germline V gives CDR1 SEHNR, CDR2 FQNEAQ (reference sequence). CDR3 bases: TGTGCCAGCAGCTCCTTTCAAGCGAGGTCGAAAGATACGCAGTATTTT. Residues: CASSSFQARSKDTQYF.

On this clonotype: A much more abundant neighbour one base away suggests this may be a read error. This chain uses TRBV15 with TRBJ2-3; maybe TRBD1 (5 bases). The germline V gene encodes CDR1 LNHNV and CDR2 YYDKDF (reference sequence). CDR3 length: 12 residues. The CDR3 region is CATSRFRDTRYF. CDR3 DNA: TGTGCCACCAGCAGATTCAGGGATACGCGGTATTTT.

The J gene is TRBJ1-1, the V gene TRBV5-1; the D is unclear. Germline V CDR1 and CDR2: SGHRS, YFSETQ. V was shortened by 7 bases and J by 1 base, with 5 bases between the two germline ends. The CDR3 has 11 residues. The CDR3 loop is CASRQNTEAFF. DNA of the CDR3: TGCGCCAGCCGCCAGAACACTGAAGCTTTCTTT.

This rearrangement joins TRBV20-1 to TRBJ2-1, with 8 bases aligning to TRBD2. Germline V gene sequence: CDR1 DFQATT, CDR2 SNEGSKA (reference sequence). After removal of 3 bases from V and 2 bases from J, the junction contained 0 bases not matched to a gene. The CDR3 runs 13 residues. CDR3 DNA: TGCAGTGCTAGGACTAGCGCCTACAATGAGCAGTTCTTC. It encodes CSARTSAYNEQFF.

DNA for the CDR3: TGTGCCAGCAGTTTTGGCCCCCGGGACGGAAGCTACGAGCAGTACTTC. This encodes CASSFGPRDGSYEQYF. V and J are TRBV28 and TRBJ2-7; D tentatively fits TRBD1 or TRBD2 (5 bases each). V lost 3 bases, J lost 3 bases, and 18 bases lay in between. The CDR3 runs to 16 residues. Germline CDR1 MDHEN, CDR2 SYDVKM.

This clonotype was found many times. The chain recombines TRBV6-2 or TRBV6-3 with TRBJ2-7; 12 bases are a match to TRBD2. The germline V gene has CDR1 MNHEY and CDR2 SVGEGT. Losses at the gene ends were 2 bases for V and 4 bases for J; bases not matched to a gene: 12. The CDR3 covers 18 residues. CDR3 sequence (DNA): TGTGCCAGCAGTTACGGGCTTGGACTAGCGGGACACCATTACGAGCAGTACTTC. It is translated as CASSYGLGLAGHHYEQYF.

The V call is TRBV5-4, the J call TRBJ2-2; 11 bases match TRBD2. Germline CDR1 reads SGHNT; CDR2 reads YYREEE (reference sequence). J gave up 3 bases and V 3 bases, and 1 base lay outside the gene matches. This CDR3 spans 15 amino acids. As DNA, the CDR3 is TGTGCCAGCAGCTCGGGACTAGCGGACACCGGGGAGCTGTTTTTT. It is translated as CASSSGLADTGELFF. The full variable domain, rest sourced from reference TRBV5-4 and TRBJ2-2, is ETGVTQSPTHLIKTRGQQVTLRCSSQSGHNTVSWYQQALGQGPQFIFQYYREEENGRGNFPPRFSGLQFPNYSSELNVNALELDDSALYLCASSSGLADTGELFFGEGSRLTVL.

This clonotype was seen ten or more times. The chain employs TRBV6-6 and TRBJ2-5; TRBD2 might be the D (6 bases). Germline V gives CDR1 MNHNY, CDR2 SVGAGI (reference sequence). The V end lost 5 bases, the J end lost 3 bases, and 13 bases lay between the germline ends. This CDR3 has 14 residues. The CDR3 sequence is CASSQPGSKETQYF. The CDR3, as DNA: TGTGCCAGCAGTCAGCCCGGGAGCAAAGAGACCCAGTACTTC.

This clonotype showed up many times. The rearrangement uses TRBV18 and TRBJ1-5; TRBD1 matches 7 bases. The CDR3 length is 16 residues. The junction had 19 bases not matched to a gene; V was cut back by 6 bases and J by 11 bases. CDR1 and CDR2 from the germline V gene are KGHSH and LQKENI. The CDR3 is CASSSHLGQYPNAQHF. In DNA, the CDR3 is TGTGCCAGCTCCAGTCACTTGGGACAGTACCCTAACGCCCAGCATTTT.

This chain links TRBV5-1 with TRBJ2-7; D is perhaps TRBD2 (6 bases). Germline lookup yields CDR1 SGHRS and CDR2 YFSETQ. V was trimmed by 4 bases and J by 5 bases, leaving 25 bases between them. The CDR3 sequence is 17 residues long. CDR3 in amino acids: CASSPVLTSCSMDEQYF. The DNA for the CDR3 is TGCGCCAGCAGCCCTGTTCTTACTAGCTGTAGTATGGACGAGCAGTACTTC.

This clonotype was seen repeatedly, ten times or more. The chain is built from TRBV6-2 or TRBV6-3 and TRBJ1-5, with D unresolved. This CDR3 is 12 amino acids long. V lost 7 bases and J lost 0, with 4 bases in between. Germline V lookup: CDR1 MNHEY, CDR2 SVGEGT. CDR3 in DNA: TGTGCCAGCACCGATAGCAATCAGCCCCAGCATTTT. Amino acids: CASTDSNQPQHF.

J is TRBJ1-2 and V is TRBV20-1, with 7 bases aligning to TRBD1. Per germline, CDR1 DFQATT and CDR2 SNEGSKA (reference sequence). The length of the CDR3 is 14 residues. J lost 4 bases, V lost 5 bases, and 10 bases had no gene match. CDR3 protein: CSAPRRGTVYGYTF. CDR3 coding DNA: TGCAGTGCTCCCCGGAGGGGGACAGTCTATGGCTACACCTTC.

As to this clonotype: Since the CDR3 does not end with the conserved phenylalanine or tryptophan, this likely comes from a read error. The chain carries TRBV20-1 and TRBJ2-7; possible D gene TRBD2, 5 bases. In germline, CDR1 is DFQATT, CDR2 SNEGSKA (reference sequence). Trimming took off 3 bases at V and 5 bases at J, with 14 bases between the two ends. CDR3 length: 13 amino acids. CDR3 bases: TGCAGTGCTAGCGGAGGTCTAGTGGACGAGCAGTACTCC. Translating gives CSASGGLVDEQYS.

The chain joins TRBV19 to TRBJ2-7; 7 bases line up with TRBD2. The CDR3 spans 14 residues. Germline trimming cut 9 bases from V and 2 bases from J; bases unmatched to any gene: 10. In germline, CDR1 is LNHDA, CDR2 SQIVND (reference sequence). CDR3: CASTVGGGTYEQYF. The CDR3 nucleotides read TGTGCCAGCACTGTGGGGGGGGGGACCTACGAGCAGTACTTC.

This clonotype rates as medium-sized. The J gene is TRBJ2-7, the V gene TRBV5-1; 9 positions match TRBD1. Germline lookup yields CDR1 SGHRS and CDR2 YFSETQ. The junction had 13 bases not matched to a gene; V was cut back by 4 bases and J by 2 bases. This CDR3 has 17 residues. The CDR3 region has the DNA TGCGCCAGCAGCCTAGGACAGGGGTCCTTAACCACCTACGAGCAGTACTTC. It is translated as CASSLGQGSLTTYEQYF.

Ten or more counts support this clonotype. CDR3 sequence reads: CASSAGQGLYEQYF. The CDR3 region has the DNA TGTGCCAGCAGTGCAGGACAGGGGCTATACGAGCAGTACTTC. The genes are TRBV2 and TRBJ2-7, with 9 bases aligning to TRBD1. The trim removed 4 bases at V and 4 bases at J, leaving 5 bases unmatched. Germline loops: CDR1 SNHLY, CDR2 FYNNEI. The CDR3 totals 14 residues.

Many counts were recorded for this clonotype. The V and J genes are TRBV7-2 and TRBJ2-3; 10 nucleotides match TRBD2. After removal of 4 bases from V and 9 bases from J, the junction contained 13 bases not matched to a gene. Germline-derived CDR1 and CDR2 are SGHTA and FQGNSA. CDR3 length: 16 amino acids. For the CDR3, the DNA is TGTGCCAGCAGCTCCCAAAGGGGGTTAGCGGGGGGCACGCAGTATTTT. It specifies CASSSQRGLAGGTQYF. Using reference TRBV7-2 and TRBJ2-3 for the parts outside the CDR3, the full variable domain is GAGVSQSPSNKVTEKGKDVELRCDPISGHTALYWYRQSLGQGLEFLIYFQGNSAPDKSGLPSDRFSAERTGGSVSTLTIQRTQQEDSAVYLCASSSQRGLAGGTQYFGPGTRLTVL.

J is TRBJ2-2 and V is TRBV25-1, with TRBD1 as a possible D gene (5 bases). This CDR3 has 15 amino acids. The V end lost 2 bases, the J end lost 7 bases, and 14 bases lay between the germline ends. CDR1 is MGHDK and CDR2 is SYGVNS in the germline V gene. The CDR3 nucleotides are TGTGCCAGCAGTGAAACATCAGGGAACTTCGGGGAGCTGTTTTTT. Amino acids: CASSETSGNFGELFF.

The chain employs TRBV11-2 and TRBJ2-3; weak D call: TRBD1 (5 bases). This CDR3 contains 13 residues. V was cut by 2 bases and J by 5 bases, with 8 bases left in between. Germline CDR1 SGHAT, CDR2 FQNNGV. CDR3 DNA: TGTGCCAGCAGCTTACTCCAGGGAGATACGCAGTATTTT. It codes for CASSLLQGDTQYF.

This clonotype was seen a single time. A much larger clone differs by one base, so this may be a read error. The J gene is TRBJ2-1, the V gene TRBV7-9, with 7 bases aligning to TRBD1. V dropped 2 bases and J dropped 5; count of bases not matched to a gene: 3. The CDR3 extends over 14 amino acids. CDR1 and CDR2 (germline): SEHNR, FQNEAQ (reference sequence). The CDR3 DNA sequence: TGTGCCAGCAGCTTAACGGGACAGCACAATGAGCAGTTCTTC. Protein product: CASSLTGQHNEQFF. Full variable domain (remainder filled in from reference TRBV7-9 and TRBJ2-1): DTGVSQNPRHKITKRGQNVTFRCDPISEHNRLYWYRQTLGQGPEFLTYFQNEAQLEKSRLLSDRFSAERPKGSFSTLEIQRTEQGDSAMYLCASSLTGQHNEQFFGPGTRLTVL.

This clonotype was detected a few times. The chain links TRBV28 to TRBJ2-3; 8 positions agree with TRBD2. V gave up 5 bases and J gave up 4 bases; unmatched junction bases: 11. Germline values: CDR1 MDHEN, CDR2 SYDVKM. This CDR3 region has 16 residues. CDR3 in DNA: TGTGCCAGCAGTCCCCCCCCAGCGGGAGCCCCAGATACGCAGTATTTT. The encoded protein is CASSPPPAGAPDTQYF. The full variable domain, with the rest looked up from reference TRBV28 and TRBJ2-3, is DVKVTQSSRYLVKRTGEKVFLECVQDMDHENMFWYRQDPGLGLRLIYFSYDVKMKEKGDIPEGYSVSREKKERFSLILESASTNQTSMYLCASSPPPAGAPDTQYFGPGTRLTVL.

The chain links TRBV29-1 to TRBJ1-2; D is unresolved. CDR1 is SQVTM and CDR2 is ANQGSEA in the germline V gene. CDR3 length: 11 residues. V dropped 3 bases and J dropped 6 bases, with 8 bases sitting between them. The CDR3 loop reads CSVDSKDGYTF. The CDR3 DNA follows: TGCAGCGTTGATTCGAAAGATGGCTACACCTTC.

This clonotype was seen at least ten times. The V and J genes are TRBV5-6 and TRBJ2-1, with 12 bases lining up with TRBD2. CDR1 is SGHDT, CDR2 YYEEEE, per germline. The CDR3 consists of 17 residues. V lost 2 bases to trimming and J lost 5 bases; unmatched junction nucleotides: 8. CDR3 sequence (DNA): TGTGCCAGCAGCTTAAGGACTAGCGGGACCCCCCACAATGAGCAGTTCTTC. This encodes CASSLRTSGTPHNEQFF.

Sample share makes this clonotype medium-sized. The CDR3 here is CASRSASGNTIYF. Written as DNA, the CDR3 is TGCGCCAGCAGGAGTGCCTCTGGAAACACCATATATTTT. This chain links TRBV10-2 with TRBJ1-3; unclear D gene. The CDR3 length is 13 residues. Trimming took off 6 bases at V and 0 bases at J, with 6 bases between the two ends. CDR1 is WSHSY, CDR2 SAAADI, per germline.

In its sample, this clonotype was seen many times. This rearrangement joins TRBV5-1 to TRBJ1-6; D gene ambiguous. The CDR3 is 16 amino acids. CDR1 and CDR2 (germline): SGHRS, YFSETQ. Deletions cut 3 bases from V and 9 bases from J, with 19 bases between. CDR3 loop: CASSSQTGGVGSPLHF. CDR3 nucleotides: TGCGCCAGCAGCTCCCAGACCGGAGGAGTCGGTTCACCCCTCCACTTT.

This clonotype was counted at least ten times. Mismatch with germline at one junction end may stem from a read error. This chain's CDR3 is CASSLREGLKTQYF. CDR3 bases: TGTGCCAGCAGTTTGCGGGAGGGCCTAAAGACTCAGTACTTC. The V call is TRBV28, the J call TRBJ2-5, with TRBD2 matching 9 bases. CDR1 and CDR2 from the germline V gene are MDHEN and SYDVKM. The CDR3 spans 14 residues. Combining the CDR3 with reference TRBV28 and TRBJ2-5 gives the whole variable domain DVKVTQSSRYLVKRTGEKVFLECVQDMDHENMFWYRQDPGLGLRLIYFSYDVKMKEKGDIPEGYSVSREKKERFSLILESASTNQTSMYLCASSLREGLKTQYFGPGTRLLVL.

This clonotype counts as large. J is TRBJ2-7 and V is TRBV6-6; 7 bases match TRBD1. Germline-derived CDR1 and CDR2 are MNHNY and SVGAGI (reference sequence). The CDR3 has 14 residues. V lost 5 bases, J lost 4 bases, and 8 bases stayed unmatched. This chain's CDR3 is CASSPRQGEYEQYF. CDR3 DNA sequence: TGTGCCAGCAGTCCACGACAGGGAGAATACGAGCAGTACTTC.

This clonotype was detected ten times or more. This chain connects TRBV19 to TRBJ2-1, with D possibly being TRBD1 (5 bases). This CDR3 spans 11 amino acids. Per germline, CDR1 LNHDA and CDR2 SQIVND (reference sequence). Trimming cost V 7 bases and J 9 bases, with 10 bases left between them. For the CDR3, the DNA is TGTGCCAGTATCCAGGGTGGTGAGCAGTTCTTC. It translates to CASIQGGEQFF.

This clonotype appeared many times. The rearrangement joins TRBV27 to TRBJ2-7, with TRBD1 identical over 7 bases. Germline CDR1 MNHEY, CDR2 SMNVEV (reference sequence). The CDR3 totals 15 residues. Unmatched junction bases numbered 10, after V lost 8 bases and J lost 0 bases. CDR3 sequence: CASARQGLSSYEQYF. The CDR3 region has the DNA TGTGCCAGCGCTCGACAGGGCTTAAGCTCCTACGAGCAGTACTTC.